The present entry profiles one TCR beta chain with its context. The clone's antigen remains unknown. No much larger clonotype is one base removed from it; base qualities were not supplied. This sample is part of a study of cytomegalovirus exposure and HLA in healthy donors (dated by TCRdb to between 2016 and 2019). Background on the whole study: An earlier analysis of some 550 of the donors reported 250 to 350 Gb of sequence data and roughly 100 million unique TCR beta sequences from around 200 million T cells. An early release that covered about 600 HLA-typed donors contained around 300 gigabases of sequencing data and 65 million to 100 million unique TCR sequences. Of the roughly 400 genotyped donors, about 80% fell in the genetic ancestry cluster associated with self-reported Caucasian donors. The study aimed to test whether cataloging public T cell receptors could reveal signatures of past pathogen exposure. The study profiled the T cell repertoires of 550 to 700 subjects by immunosequencing and related them to cytomegalovirus serostatus. In addition to the first cohort of several hundred subjects, a separate validation cohort of 120 different subjects was used. High-throughput TCR immunosequencing, statistical association of individual TCRs with disease status, and machine learning were combined to predict cytomegalovirus infection status. To study patterns of TCR occurrence, a later analysis re-analyzed previously published TCR beta repertoires from 700 or so donors and added high-resolution HLA genotyping. Rather than using new phenotypic data, the later analysis identified candidate immune exposures from TCR beta sequences and from how often those sequences occurred across donors. In an earlier analysis of several hundred of the donors, high-throughput TCR beta sequencing was used to judge whether each TCR beta V gene segment behaved as functional or pseudogenic. Donor age, sex, ethnicity and CMV serostatus were compiled alongside the repertoire data. In a later genetic analysis, genome-wide SNP genotypes for about three fifths of the roughly 670 donors were used, and that subset was treated as a discovery cohort. All discovery cohort repertoires had been generated using a single sequencing platform. Both class I and class II loci were covered by HLA typing, at four-digit resolution. Typing coverage differed by locus: A, B, C, DRB1 and DQB1 were typed in roughly 620-630 donors, DQA1 in about 560, DPA1 in 600 to 610, and DPB1 in 400 to 490. About five DR-DQ haplotypes were handled as single units for association and clustering, since linkage in the cohort was strong. Across roughly 420 genotyped donors of the cohort, an average of about 240,000 unique TCR beta nucleotide sequences per donor were sequenced, and approximately 17% of those sequences were non-productive.

The cohort was made up of 666 healthy bone marrow donors. At the time of sampling, all cohort members were nominally healthy, though unrecorded immune exposures were likely present. The donor tested CMV seronegative, placing the donor among the roughly 400 seronegative members of the cohort. Every donor gave a peripheral blood sample, and the peripheral blood mononuclear cells from that sample were used for TCR beta sequencing. Genomic DNA was extracted from the blood cell samples with the Qiagen DNeasy Blood Extraction Kit. V lost 3 bases and J lost 3 bases, and the count of bases not matched to a germline gene is 2. The CDR3 covers 16 residues, taking in both the cysteine and the phenylalanine. Only the CDR3 DNA is retained, 48 bases long and in frame from the first base. In the germline V gene (reference sequence), CDR1 corresponds to LNHDA and CDR2 to SQIVND. The library was prepared using the immunoSEQ multiplex PCR assay. A mixture of 60 forward primers for TCR Vbeta segments and 13 reverse primers for TCR Jbeta segments was used in the multiplex PCR. The CDR3 region of rearranged TCR beta genes was amplified from genomic DNA with a multiplex PCR assay. On the Illumina HiSeq System, the amplified TCR beta libraries were sequenced as 87-base-pair reads. The authors' analysis ran thus. A later analysis counted approximately 76 million unique TCR beta chains across the roughly 700 repertoires, and some 11 million of these chains were shared by at least two donors. To remove PCR and sequencing errors, raw reads were error-corrected and collapsed into unique sequences using a nearest-neighbor algorithm that merged closely related sequences. Alignment of CDR3 sequences to IMGT reference sequences was used to assign V, D and J gene segments. For a sequence to be retained, a match of at least six nucleotides to both a V gene segment and a J gene segment was required. A rearrangement was called productive if the CDR3 had no stop codons and remained in frame with V and J, and every other rearrangement was called non-productive. Following IMGT convention, CDR3 was defined as the stretch from the second conserved V-encoded cysteine up to the conserved J-encoded phenylalanine. Sequences without an unambiguous match to a single V gene segment were excluded from the earlier analysis of approximately 560 of the donors. In an earlier analysis of a few hundred of the donors, a V segment was called functional when productive rearrangements were above 56.7%, and segregating when the standard deviation between donors exceeded 5%. A statistical classification framework was built for diagnosing cytomegalovirus status from the catalog of TCR beta chain sequences. A later analysis assigned V and J genes by comparing TCR nucleotide sequences with IMGT/GENE-DB human TR gene sequences. In a later analysis, CDR3 sequences and most-parsimonious VDJ recombination scenarios were assigned using the TCRdist pipeline. In a later analysis, each TCR beta chain was defined by its CDR3 amino acid sequence together with its V-gene family, and reads without a unique V-gene family were excluded. As a way to deal with suspected cross-contamination and a sequencing artifact, a later analysis dropped 592 nucleotide sequences that were highly shared and had low generation probability. For each public chain, a later analysis derived a clonal expansion index from normalized ranks of inferred template counts within each repertoire. In a later analysis, generation probabilities were computed with a VDJ recombination model fitted to out-of-frame rearrangements, and the resulting probabilities were checked against IGoR. A later analysis scored TCR-TCR, TCR-HLA and TCR-CMV co-occurrence with hypergeometric tests, applying a repertoire-size bias correction to TCR pairs. False discovery rates were estimated in a later analysis by permuting HLA or CMV assignments 20 times. In a later analysis, co-occurring TCRs were grouped using DBSCAN, with TCRdist sequence similarity added in when clustering inside HLA-allele-positive subsets. Co-occurrence clustering excluded repertoires with fewer than 30,000 or more than 120,000 public chains, plus five with anomalous nucleotide sharing. Not all clones reach the TCRdb copy of this immuneACCESS table, which keeps in-frame sequences only. Checked studies attribute under half of the gap to unresolved V genes and leave the rest unexplained. V and J calls and clone size come straight from that table; D and trimming were deduced from the DNA. The sample includes hundreds of thousands of clones, with 80% to 85% observed a single time. The leading ten clones occupy more than 0.6% of the sample.

The full study reports these points: According to a later analysis, TCR association rates differed among HLA loci, with DRB1 alleles showing the most associated TCRs and HLA-C alleles showing the fewest. The classifier was reported to diagnose cytomegalovirus status with high specificity and sensitivity in both the original and validation cohorts. In a later analysis, 15,000 to 20,000 TCR beta sequences were associated with specific HLA alleles at a false discovery rate of 0.05. When HLA alleles, especially DR and DQ, strongly co-occurred, TCR associations were difficult to assign to individual alleles. In an earlier analysis of approximately 590 of the donors, most TCR beta V segments were observed in productive rearrangements about 87% or about 30% of the time, broadly matching IMGT annotations. A later genetic analysis associated a missense DCLRE1C variant with V-gene and J-gene trimming of TCR beta chains, and an independent cohort replicated the association. A later analysis found that most CMV-associated TCR beta chains appeared HLA-restricted, with HLA associations seemingly driven largely by CMV exposure. In a later analysis, HLA-associated TCR beta chains were found to be more clonally expanded and to have lower generation probabilities than equally common non-associated chains. According to the authors, the approach could potentially be generalized to other disease states and immunological phenotypes. Compared with the 666-donor mean, donors in an Asian-associated ancestry cluster had fewer N-insertions in productive TCRs, according to a later genetic analysis. The study listed 150 to 200 TCR beta chains as associated with cytomegalovirus. CMV serostatus was the only immune exposure information available for the cohort. HLA typing was unavailable for some donors at each locus, so association tests used only the typed subset. Roughly uniform sequencing depth across donors was assumed in presence/absence analyses, although this assumption may not hold. While some public TCRs were present in many individuals, most TCR sequences turned up only very rarely across donors. The sequencing pipeline was judged likely to have produced a cluster of highly shared sequence variants as a technical artifact. The cohort was sequenced for TCR beta chains only, and without alpha or paired-chain data the features that could be detected were limited. According to a later analysis, parvovirus B19, influenza, CMV and Epstein-Barr virus appeared linked to several top co-occurrence clusters. A further reported finding was that TCR beta sequences accurately predicted the HLA-A and HLA-B alleles for most subjects in the first cohort. The 87-base-pair reads could not distinguish some IMGT-functional V segments, including TRBV6-2 and TRBV6-3, so those segments were excluded. A few of the identified cytomegalovirus-associated TCR beta chains were confirmed in vitro to be specific for cytomegalovirus antigens. Some 16 rarely observed V segments, including chromosome 9 orphons, were excluded from the earlier analysis of almost 600 of the donors because counts were too low. Linkage disequilibrium might explain the correlated functional status among segregating V segments, but an unknown experimental factor could not be ruled out.

The chain uses TRBV19 and TRBJ2-2; TRBD1 fits 12 bases in the junction. This sequence originates from a boy younger than 10 in good health and CMV-seronegative. Material: PBMCs. CDR3 region: CASSIGTGGHTGELFF. In nucleotide form, the sequence is TGTGCCAGTAGTATTGGGACAGGGGGCCACACCGGGGAGCTGTTTTTT.